Listed below are T cell receptor beta chains from one sample, sequenced in a study of T cell repertoires in cytomegalovirus infection. MiXCR, run by TCRdb on the reads, gives a single entry per CDR3 protein. This repertoire shows about 900,000 distinct CDR3 sequences, around 31% found once; its top ten account for around 15%. No antigen is known for these receptors. The sample was cultured CD8+ T cells from PBMCs, taken from culture after CMV antigen stimulation. Receptors were obtained from a human donor in good health (CMV status not recorded). Some clones in this sample may be carry-over from other donors' samples. Both conserved end residues are part of each CDR3. Each record gives: V gene, clone size, J gene, D gene, CDR3 DNA, CDR3 protein. D genes are given only for firm matches. Clone size, where shown, is once, few, many, or a class for clones that have expanded.

>TRBV5-6|few|TRBJ2-7|TRBD1
TGTGCCAGCAGCTTGACCTATATCCCGCGGACAGGGATCTACGAGCAGTACTTC
CASSLTYIPRTGIYEQYF
>TRBV7-7|many|TRBJ2-2|.
TGTGCTAGCAGCCGTGATTTAACCGGGGAGCTGTTTTTT
CASSRDLTGELFF
>TRBV5-5|few|TRBJ2-5|.
TGTGCCAGCAGCTCGACAGAAGAGACCCAGTACTTC
CASSSTEETQYF
>TRBV4-2|.|TRBJ2-3|TRBD2
TGTGCCAGCAGCCCTCGGACTAGCGGGGGCCGCACAGATACGCAGTATTTT
CASSPRTSGGRTDTQYF
>TRBV7-8|.|TRBJ1-2|.
TGTGCCAGCAGCCCCAAAATCCGGGAGATGAGAGTTAACTATGGCTACACCTTC
CASSPKIREMRVNYGYTF
>TRBV5-4|.|TRBJ2-5|TRBD2
TGTGCCAGCAGCGGTTTCGTAGCGGGGGGCCTAGAGACCCAGTACTTC
CASSGFVAGGLETQYF
>TRBV6-2/TRBV6-3|.|TRBJ2-3|.
TGTGCCAGCACCCTGACTACAGCCACAGATACGCAGTATTTT
CASTLTTATDTQYF
>TRBV7-9|.|TRBJ2-5|TRBD2
TGTGCCAGCAGCGGGACTAGCGGGGGGTTCGGAGAGACCCAGTACTTC
CASSGTSGGFGETQYF
>TRBV10-3|.|TRBJ2-7|.
TGTGCCATCAGGACCCGGAAGGCCGCCGAGAACGAGCAGTACTTC
CAIRTRKAAENEQYF
>TRBV7-9|.|TRBJ2-4|TRBD1
TGTGCCAGCAGCTCCCAGACAGGGGAAGACCTAAACATTCAGTACTTC
CASSSQTGEDLNIQYF
>TRBV11-2|.|TRBJ2-3|.
TGTGCCAGCAGCTTAAATCGGGAGTCCTCTAGCACAGATACGCAGTATTTT
CASSLNRESSSTDTQYF
>TRBV11-2|few|TRBJ2-1|.
TGTGCCAGCAGCTTCGAGTTCGACAGCTCCTACAATGAGCAGTTCTTC
CASSFEFDSSYNEQFF
>TRBV12-3/TRBV12-4|many|TRBJ2-5|TRBD1
TGTGCCAGCAGTCGACAGGGAGAGACCCAGTACTTC
CASSRQGETQYF
>TRBV6-1|.|TRBJ1-2|.
TGTGCCAGCAGTGAATACATCTCCACGGGCGACCAGGGGCTGGATGGCTACACCTTC
CASSEYISTGDQGLDGYTF
>TRBV27|once|TRBJ1-1|.
TGTGCCAGCAGTTTAGGGGCTGTCAACGCTGAAGCTTTCTTT
CASSLGAVNAEAFF
>TRBV27|.|TRBJ2-1|.
TGTGCCAGCGCCCACTCGGGACCTCACAATGAGCAGTTCTTC
CASAHSGPHNEQFF
>TRBV7-8|many|TRBJ2-5|TRBD2
TGTGCCAGCAGCCCCCGAGGGTATAGCGGGGGACAAGAGACCCAGTACTTC
CASSPRGYSGGQETQYF
>TRBV4-1|few|TRBJ2-3|.
TGCGCCAGCAGCCAAATACAGGTCGCCTGGACAGATACGCAGTATTTT
CASSQIQVAWTDTQYF
>TRBV27|.|TRBJ1-2|.
TGTGCCAGCAGTTTGATTGCAGGGAACTATGGCTACACCTTC
CASSLIAGNYGYTF
>TRBV7-9|.|TRBJ2-2|.
TGTGCCAGCAGCTCCGGGAAGAACGGGGGGGAGCTGTTTTTT
CASSSGKNGGELFF
>TRBV7-9|.|TRBJ2-3|TRBD2
TGTGCCAGCAGCTTGGTGTATCTAGGACTAGCGGGCACAGATACGCAGTATTTT
CASSLVYLGLAGTDTQYF
>TRBV27|.|TRBJ2-7|TRBD1
TGTGCCAGCAGTATGGGGACAGGGGGCCCCTACGAGCAGTACTTC
CASSMGTGGPYEQYF
>TRBV19|few|TRBJ2-3|.
TGTGCCACATTTTGGGATACGCAGTATTTT
CATFWDTQYF
>TRBV12-3/TRBV12-4|few|TRBJ2-2|.
TGTGCCAGCAGTTTACGGCAGGGAAATGGGGAGCTGTTTTTT
CASSLRQGNGELFF
>TRBV25-1|few|TRBJ1-2|.
TGTGCCAGCAGTGAATCTTGGGGCTACACCTTC
CASSESWGYTF
>TRBV7-2|.|TRBJ2-6|.
TGTGCCACCAGGGGAGGTAGCTCTGGGGCCAACGTCCTGATTTTC
CATRGGSSGANVLIF
>TRBV5-1|.|TRBJ1-5|TRBD1
TGCGCCAGCAGCTTGCGGGCGGGACAGCAGCCCCAGCATTTT
CASSLRAGQQPQHF
>TRBV14|.|TRBJ1-2|.
TGTGCCAGCAGCCAAGATTACCGTGGTCAGAACGGCTACACCTTC
CASSQDYRGQNGYTF
>TRBV6-1|.|TRBJ1-3|.
TGTGCCAGCATATACACAGGAAACACCATATATTTT
CASIYTGNTIYF
>TRBV28|.|TRBJ2-1|TRBD1
TGTGCCAGCAGCTCCTCCAGGGGGCCGACCAACAATGAGCAGTTCTTC
CASSSSRGPTNNEQFF
>TRBV7-8|few|TRBJ2-5|TRBD2
TGTGCCACCGAAAGCGGGGTCCAAGAGACCCAGTACTTC
CATESGVQETQYF
>TRBV7-4|.|TRBJ1-2|.
TGTGTCAGCAGCTTAGCACTCGACGGACCGTCTAACTATGGCTACACCTTC
CVSSLALDGPSNYGYTF
>TRBV10-3|.|TRBJ2-5|.
TGTGCCATCAGGGGGGGAGTTTCAGGAGAGACCCAGTACTTC
CAIRGGVSGETQYF
>TRBV27|.|TRBJ2-1|TRBD1
TGTGCCAGCAGTTTGAGAAAGGGGGCCGGTGAGCAGTTCTTC
CASSLRKGAGEQFF
>TRBV19|.|TRBJ2-6|.
TGTGCCAGTAGTGGACGGGCAATCTCTGGGGCCAACGTCCTGACTTTC
CASSGRAISGANVLTF
>TRBV7-8|many|TRBJ2-1|.
TGTGCCAGCAGCCTCTATGACAGAAATATCGACCCATTCTACAATGAGCAGTTCTTC
CASSLYDRNIDPFYNEQFF
>TRBV27|.|TRBJ1-1|TRBD1
TGTGCCAGCAGTTTATTAGGACAGGGGTATGACACTGAAGCTTTCTTT
CASSLLGQGYDTEAFF
>TRBV27|few|TRBJ2-2|TRBD2
TGTGCCAGCACTCCGGCGGAGCGGGGGCCCACCGGGGAGCTGTTTTTT
CASTPAERGPTGELFF
>TRBV7-6|many|TRBJ1-5|.
TGTGCCAGCAGCCACGGGCGGGGCATCAATCAGCCCCAGCATTTT
CASSHGRGINQPQHF
>TRBV5-1|few|TRBJ1-2|.
TGCGCCAGCAGCCAACTGACAGCTACGGAATATGGCTACACCTTC
CASSQLTATEYGYTF
>TRBV6-1|.|TRBJ1-1|.
TGTGCCAGCATCTCAGGGTTCACTGAAGCTTTCTTT
CASISGFTEAFF
>TRBV6-2/TRBV6-3|.|TRBJ2-1|TRBD2
TGTGCCAGCAGTTCGGGGGGGGGCCGGAATGAGCAGTTCTTC
CASSSGGGRNEQFF
>TRBV27|few|TRBJ2-5|.
TGTGCCAGCAGTGACTTCCGGGAAGAGACCCAGTACTTC
CASSDFREETQYF
>TRBV4-1|few|TRBJ1-5|.
TGCGCCAGCAGCCAAGAAGGGCTTCAGCCCCAGCATTTT
CASSQEGLQPQHF
>TRBV7-7|many|TRBJ2-5|.
TGTGCTAGCAGCCATGGGACACGCCAAGAGACCCAGTACTTC
CASSHGTRQETQYF
>TRBV7-1|.|TRBJ2-4|.
TGTGCCAGCAGCCCAGGAATGATTCAGTACTTC
CASSPGMIQYF
>TRBV7-6|.|TRBJ2-3|.
TGTGCCAGCAGCTATTCGGTGGAGGGCCCCTGGGAAGATACGCAGTATTTT
CASSYSVEGPWEDTQYF
>TRBV14|.|TRBJ2-2|TRBD1
TGTGCCAGCAGCGCAAGGGACAGGCGGGAAGGGGAGCTGTTTTTT
CASSARDRREGELFF
>TRBV6-1|.|TRBJ2-1|TRBD2
TGTGCCAGCAGTGATGGAGGACTAGCGGGGTGGAATGAGCAGTTCTTC
CASSDGGLAGWNEQFF
>TRBV4-1|.|TRBJ1-4|.
TGCGCCAGCCAGGACCTACGAAATGAAAAACTGTTTTTT
CASQDLRNEKLFF
>TRBV5-4|many|TRBJ2-1|.
TGTGCCACCTACACCGTAAGCTCCTACAATGAGCAGTTCTTC
CATYTVSSYNEQFF
>TRBV7-9|.|TRBJ2-2|TRBD2
TGTGCCAGCAGCCCCAGCGGGGGGACCTCCTACGGGGAGCTGTTTTTT
CASSPSGGTSYGELFF
>TRBV10-3|few|TRBJ2-6|TRBD1
TGTGCCATCAGCCCCCAGACAGGGTGGGTAGAAGGGGCCAACGTCCTGACTTTC
CAISPQTGWVEGANVLTF